Sequencing of this T cell receptor (beta chain) was carried out in a study of shared clonotypes between healthy human individuals. Across the whole study: CD4 naive cells filled three plates per donor, CD4 memory three, CD8 naive two and CD8 memory one.

A note on this clone: What it binds is unknown.

Donors, healthy HIV-negative adults, lacked recent acute infections or vaccinations. General observations from the study: Naive subsets typically showed greater estimated richness than memory subsets.

V lost 1 base to trimming and J lost 4 bases, with 11 bases between them. The CDR3 has 14 residues. Germline loops: CDR1 SGHRS, CDR2 YFSETQ. Original handling: Filtering of immunoSEQ junctional sequences could not match full-length read filtering. Profiling relied on immunoSEQ multiplex PCR, and the TCRdb table lists in-frame clones only, not all of them. V and J calls plus clone size are reproduced from that table; the DNA served to infer D and trimming. The sample includes 1,400,000 or so clones, 98% of them seen just once. What was sequenced was naive CD4+ T cells sorted from blood. As to subset: CD45RA+ positively selected. This sequence joins TRBV5-1 and TRBJ1-2, with a weak D call TRBD1 (5 bases). The sequence derives from a man aged 25-40 years in good health. CDR3 residues: CASSLRWGAYGYTF. DNA of the CDR3: TGCGCCAGCAGCTTGAGATGGGGCGCCTATGGCTACACCTTC.